These T cell receptor beta chains were read from a single sample in a study of shared clonotypes between healthy human individuals. Here immunoSEQ multiplex PCR was the method, and the copy in TCRdb shows in-frame clones only, minus some. The data hold roughly 1.5 million clones, with 95% to 99% observed a single time. The sample was naive CD4+ T cells sorted from blood. These receptors were obtained from a young man in good health. Both conserved end residues are part of each CDR3. The D gene is left open where the match is weak. Clone size appears in some rows only: once, few, many, or a class for an expanded clone.

clone size	D gene	J gene	V gene	CDR3 protein	CDR3 DNA
.	TRBD1	TRBJ1-1	TRBV9	CASSVGIGGVTTEAFF	TGTGCCAGCAGCGTAGGAATAGGGGGCGTTACAACTGAAGCTTTCTTT
.	.	TRBJ2-2	TRBV29-1	CSVVGDNTGELFF	TGCAGCGTTGTCGGAGATAACACCGGGGAGCTGTTTTTT
.	TRBD2	TRBJ2-3	TRBV29-1	CSALLAGVDTQYF	TGCAGCGCCCTTCTAGCGGGAGTGGATACGCAGTATTTT
once	.	TRBJ1-2	TRBV5-1	CASSPIGQGGSNYGYTF	TGCGCCAGCAGCCCGATTGGGCAGGGAGGGTCTAACTATGGCTACACCTTC
.	TRBD2	TRBJ2-2	TRBV5-1	CASSFGRLAGLSRTGELFF	TGCGCCAGCAGCTTTGGGAGGCTAGCGGGACTGAGTCGCACCGGGGAGCTGTTTTTT
.	TRBD2	TRBJ2-7	TRBV18	CASSPPGGRTSYEQYF	TGTGCCAGCTCACCACCGGGCGGGAGGACCTCCTACGAGCAGTACTTC
.	TRBD1	TRBJ1-1	TRBV5-1	CATSPGGQDTEAFF	TGCGCCACCAGCCCGGGGGGACAGGACACTGAAGCTTTCTTT
.	TRBD2	TRBJ2-1	TRBV7-8	CASSLPGLAGDGNEQFF	TGTGCCAGCAGCCTACCGGGACTAGCGGGAGATGGGAATGAGCAGTTCTTC
.	.	TRBJ1-4	TRBV4-3	CASSQEGGSEKLFF	TGCGCCAGCAGCCAAGAAGGAGGGAGTGAAAAACTGTTTTTT
.	.	TRBJ1-1	TRBV19	CASMGGTEAFF	TGTGCCAGTATGGGGGGTACTGAAGCTTTCTTT
.	.	TRBJ2-5	TRBV7-9	CASSSHVGETQYF	TGTGCCAGCAGCTCCCACGTGGGGGAGACCCAGTACTTC
.	TRBD1	TRBJ1-3	TRBV4-3	CASSLGQGSGNTIYF	TGCGCCAGCAGCCTGGGACAGGGTTCTGGAAACACCATATATTTT
.	.	TRBJ2-7	TRBV6-1	CASREARDEQYF	TGTGCCAGCAGGGAGGCGCGTGACGAGCAGTACTTC
.	.	TRBJ1-3	TRBV9	CASSGTVSRSGTIYF	TGTGCCAGCAGCGGGACAGTGTCCCGGTCCGGCACCATATATTTT
.	.	TRBJ2-3	TRBV19	CASSATTGPAHTDTQYF	TGTGCCAGTAGTGCGACAACGGGACCAGCCCACACAGATACGCAGTATTTT
.	TRBD2	TRBJ2-5	TRBV25-1	CASGVTGGQETQYF	TGTGCCAGCGGGGTCACGGGAGGGCAAGAGACCCAGTACTTC
.	TRBD1	TRBJ2-7	TRBV28	CASSFRKRDRGDYEQYF	TGTGCCAGCAGTTTCAGAAAACGGGACAGGGGTGACTACGAGCAGTACTTC
.	TRBD1	TRBJ2-2	TRBV10-2	CASRQGAPGELFF	TGCGCCAGCAGGCAGGGGGCTCCCGGGGAGCTGTTTTTT
.	.	TRBJ2-1	TRBV7-2	CASGSSREQFF	TGTGCCAGCGGGAGTTCCCGAGAGCAGTTCTTC
.	.	TRBJ2-5	TRBV14	CASSQDYREKETQYF	TGTGCCAGCAGCCAAGATTATAGGGAGAAAGAGACCCAGTACTTC
.	.	TRBJ1-5	TRBV19	CASSMVTRGPQHF	TGTGCCAGTAGTATGGTTACGCGGGGGCCCCAGCATTTT
.	TRBD2	TRBJ2-1	TRBV27	CASSLGPWGREGNEQFF	TGTGCCAGCAGTTTGGGCCCTTGGGGGAGGGAAGGTAATGAGCAGTTCTTC
.	.	TRBJ1-1	TRBV9	CASSGRELGRPTEAFF	TGTGCCAGCAGCGGAAGGGAACTCGGGCGCCCCACTGAAGCTTTCTTT
once	.	TRBJ2-7	TRBV6-5	CASSYLGEIFYEQYF	TGTGCCAGCAGTTATTTGGGCGAGATTTTTTACGAGCAGTACTTC
.	TRBD1	TRBJ1-3	TRBV5-1	CASSGDSSGNTIYF	TGCGCCAGCAGCGGGGACAGTTCTGGAAACACCATATATTTT
.	.	TRBJ2-1	TRBV10-1	CASSEWSGAGSYNEQFF	TGCGCCAGCAGTGAGTGGAGTGGGGCGGGCTCCTACAATGAGCAGTTCTTC
.	.	TRBJ2-1	TRBV7-2	CASSPTTSSYNEQFF	TGTGCCAGCAGCCCTACAACTTCCTCCTACAATGAGCAGTTCTTC
.	.	TRBJ2-5	TRBV5-5	CASRLDIQETQYF	TGTGCCAGCAGGTTGGACATTCAAGAGACCCAGTACTTC
.	.	TRBJ2-1	TRBV19	CASSLSGSSYNEQFF	TGTGCCAGTAGTCTGTCAGGCAGCTCCTACAATGAGCAGTTCTTC
.	TRBD2	TRBJ2-1	TRBV29-1	CSVQAGGVNNEQFF	TGCAGCGTGCAAGCGGGAGGCGTTAACAATGAGCAGTTCTTC
.	TRBD1	TRBJ1-2	TRBV5-6	CASSSQGAYGYTF	TGTGCCAGCAGCTCTCAGGGGGCCTATGGCTACACCTTC
.	TRBD1	TRBJ2-2	TRBV11-2	CASSLGTGGVASGELFF	TGTGCCAGCAGCTTAGGTACAGGGGGTGTAGCCTCCGGGGAGCTGTTTTTT
.	.	TRBJ1-5	TRBV10-3	CAISRAPSNQPQHF	TGTGCCATCAGTCGGGCACCAAGCAATCAGCCCCAGCATTTT
.	TRBD2	TRBJ2-1	TRBV7-9	CASSPRTSGRGYNEQFF	TGTGCCAGCAGCCCGCGGACTAGCGGGAGGGGGTACAATGAGCAGTTCTTC
once	.	TRBJ1-1	TRBV5-1	CASSLVGSNTEAFF	TGCGCCAGCAGCTTGGTCGGCAGCAACACTGAAGCTTTCTTT
.	.	TRBJ1-5	TRBV7-9	CASSTGAVGLQSSNQPQHF	TGTGCCAGCAGCACCGGGGCCGTAGGACTCCAATCTAGCAATCAGCCCCAGCATTTT
.	.	TRBJ2-7	TRBV5-8	CASSLMRVLGVTHEQYF	TGTGCCAGCAGCTTGATGAGGGTTCTGGGTGTCACACACGAGCAGTACTTC
.	.	TRBJ2-2	TRBV5-5	CASSQGANTGELFF	TGTGCCAGCAGCCAAGGAGCGAACACCGGGGAGCTGTTTTTT
.	.	TRBJ2-7	TRBV7-9	CASSPQGGGAYEQYF	TGTGCCAGCAGCCCACAGGGAGGCGGGGCCTACGAGCAGTACTTC
once	.	TRBJ2-1	TRBV11-2	CASSALGYNEQFF	TGTGCCAGCAGCGCTCTAGGCTACAATGAGCAGTTCTTC
.	TRBD2	TRBJ2-1	TRBV6-5	CASSYLLAGDFNEQFF	TGTGCCAGCAGTTACTTGCTAGCGGGAGATTTTAATGAGCAGTTCTTC
.	.	TRBJ1-3	TRBV9	CASSGAAGKGNTIYF	TGTGCCAGCAGCGGAGCGGCAGGGAAGGGAAACACCATATATTTT
.	TRBD1	TRBJ1-4	TRBV10-3	CAISEAGGEEKLFF	TGTGCCATCAGTGAGGCAGGGGGCGAAGAAAAACTGTTTTTT